This record covers a single TCR beta chain. This specimen belongs to a study of shared clonotypes between healthy human individuals. The CDR3 spans 18 residues. Germline V lookup: CDR1 ENHRY, CDR2 SYGVKD. The V end lost 3 bases, the J end lost 0 bases, and 19 bases lay between the germline ends. Libraries were prepared by immunoSEQ multiplex PCR; TCRdb keeps only in-frame clonotypes and omits some of them. The sample lists some 1.5 million clones, 98% occurring once. Sequences were obtained from naive CD4+ T cells sorted from blood. As for subset: CD45RA+ positively selected. This rearrangement joins TRBV10-3 to TRBJ2-3, with D maybe TRBD1 (8 bases). This TCR derives from a young man in good health. The CDR3 coding sequence is TGTGCCATCAGTGAAGACAGGGGAGGGTCCACTAGCACAGATACGCAGTATTTT. It specifies CAISEDRGGSTSTDTQYF.